The clone carrying this T cell receptor (beta chain) was observed a handful of times. Expressed TCRB transcripts were sequenced after all isolated RNA was converted to cDNA. Assay used: immunoSEQ multiplex PCR; TCRdb lists only in-frame clones, some missing. The sample holds around 190,000 clones, about 13% seen once. Unmatched junction bases numbered 3, after V lost 2 bases and J lost 2 bases. The CDR3 spans 15 residues. Germline V gene lookup returns CDR1 SGDLS and CDR2 YYNGEE. The data were obtained in a study of beta chain features in type 1 diabetes. The TCR originated in a woman aged 18-30 years in good health. This chain links TRBV9 with TRBJ2-1, with 8 bases that match TRBD1. Sequences were obtained from central memory CD4+ T cells from blood. In DNA form, the CDR3 reads TGTGCCAGCAGCGTCCGACAGGGGCCCTACAATGAGCAGTTCTTC. It encodes CASSVRQGPYNEQFF.